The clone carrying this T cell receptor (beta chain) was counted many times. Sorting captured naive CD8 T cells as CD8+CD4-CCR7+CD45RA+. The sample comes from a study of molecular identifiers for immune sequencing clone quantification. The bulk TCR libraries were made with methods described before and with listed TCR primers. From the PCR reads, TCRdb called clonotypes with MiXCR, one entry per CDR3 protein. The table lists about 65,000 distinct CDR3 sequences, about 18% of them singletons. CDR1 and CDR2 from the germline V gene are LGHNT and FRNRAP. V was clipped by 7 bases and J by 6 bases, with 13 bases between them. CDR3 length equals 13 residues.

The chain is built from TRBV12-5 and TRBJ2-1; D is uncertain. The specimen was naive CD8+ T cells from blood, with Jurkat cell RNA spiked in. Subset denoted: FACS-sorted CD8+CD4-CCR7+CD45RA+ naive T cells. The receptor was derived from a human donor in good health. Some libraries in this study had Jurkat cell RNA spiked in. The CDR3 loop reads CASVTPRPNEQFF. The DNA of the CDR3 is TGTGCTAGTGTCACCCCCCGGCCCAATGAGCAGTTCTTC.